This passage covers 10 T cell receptor beta chains from one sample sequenced in a study of blood T cell repertoires in COVID-19. Using immunoSEQ multiplex PCR, the repertoire was profiled, and TCRdb retains in-frame clones only, with some absent. The data show more than 350,000 clones, approximately 91% seen once. What was sequenced was PBMCs or T cells enriched from blood (not recorded which). Receptors were obtained from a woman between 18 and 29 years old who had been exposed to COVID-19.

J is TRBJ2-1 and V is TRBV11-2; TRBD2 agrees at 9 bases. The germline V gene has CDR1 SGHAT and CDR2 FQNNGV. Trimming at V came to 3 bases and at J to 5 bases, leaving 5 bases not matched to a gene. The CDR3 consists of 15 residues. This chain's CDR3 is CASSFRLAGNNEQFF. The CDR3, as DNA: TGTGCCAGCAGCTTCCGGCTAGCGGGGAACAATGAGCAGTTCTTC.

This chain joins TRBV7-8 and TRBJ1-6; 8 bases are shared with TRBD1. The ends lost 8 bases at V and 7 bases at J; junction bases unmatched: 7. Germline CDR1 and CDR2: SGHVS and FQNEAQ. The CDR3 sequence is 14 residues long. The CDR3 reads CASGSQGGNSPLHF. CDR3 bases: TGTGCCAGCGGATCACAGGGGGGGAATTCACCCCTCCACTTT.

The rearrangement uses TRBV7-2 and TRBJ2-1; tentative D call: TRBD2 (6 bases). Between the trimmed V and J ends, which lost 5 bases and 9 bases, there was a span of 20 bases. The CDR3 has 15 residues. Germline V CDR1 and CDR2: SGHTA, FQGNSA. The CDR3 sequence is CASSGLGGRGAEQFF. As DNA, the CDR3 is TGTGCCAGCAGCGGACTGGGCGGGCGGGGAGCTGAGCAGTTCTTC.

The chain combines TRBV7-8 with TRBJ2-5, with 10 bases lining up with TRBD1. V trimming: 6 bases; J trimming: 5 bases; junction bases outside the gene matches: 6. The CDR3 runs to 14 residues. The germline CDR1 and CDR2 sequences are SGHVS and FQNEAQ. CDR3 DNA sequence: TGTGCCAGCAGGGACAGGGGGGCTGTCGAGACCCAGTACTTC. It is translated as CASRDRGAVETQYF.

This chain connects TRBV5-1 to TRBJ2-7; 7 nucleotides match TRBD2. With 4 bases clipped from V and 6 bases from J, the junction kept 19 bases outside the gene matches. This CDR3 has 17 amino acids. Per the germline V gene, CDR1 is SGHRS and CDR2 is YFSETQ. The CDR3 sequence: CASSHFTQKREIREQYF. CDR3 coding DNA: TGCGCCAGCAGCCACTTCACCCAGAAGCGGGAAATACGCGAGCAGTACTTC.

This chain links TRBV7-3 with TRBJ2-1, with a tentative D call TRBD1 (5 bases). The CDR3 consists of 15 residues. Germline-derived CDR1 and CDR2 are SGHTA and FQGTGA. Trimming pared 6 bases from V and 0 bases from J, leaving 12 bases between. Here the CDR3 DNA reads TGTGCCAGCAGTTGGACATCCGTCTCCTACAATGAGCAGTTCTTC. Translation gives CASSWTSVSYNEQFF.

The chain carries TRBV7-9 and TRBJ2-1; maybe TRBD2 (6 bases). From germline, CDR1 is SEHNR and CDR2 FQNEAQ (reference sequence). This CDR3 is built from 15 residues. V was shortened by 4 bases and J by 7 bases, with 17 bases between the two germline ends. CDR3 coding DNA: TGTGCCAGCAGCTCCCCCGAACCGGAGGGGAATGAGCAGTTCTTC. It codes for CASSSPEPEGNEQFF.

This rearrangement joins TRBV27 to TRBJ1-4; D is uncertain. V shed 8 bases and J shed 5 bases, with 12 bases lying between them. The germline gives CDR1 MNHEY, CDR2 SMNVEV (reference sequence). This CDR3 has 13 residues. The CDR3 spells CASATEKNEKLFF. The CDR3 DNA reads as TGTGCCAGCGCCACAGAAAAGAATGAAAAACTGTTTTTT.

CDR3 nucleotides: TGTGCCAGCAGTTTCCGGGGTAACTATGGCTACACCTTC. It codes for CASSFRGNYGYTF. The chain couples TRBV12-3 or TRBV12-4 to TRBJ1-2; D is unclear. The CDR3 has 13 amino acids. Trimming pared 3 bases from V and 1 base from J, leaving 6 bases between.

This clone was found a few times. The rearrangement links TRBV7-8 to TRBJ2-1, with a possible D match to TRBD2 (5 bases). Trimming cost V 6 bases and J 6 bases, with 9 bases left between them. Germline V gene data show CDR1 as SGHVS and CDR2 as FQNEAQ. The CDR3 has 12 amino acids. The CDR3 DNA sequence: TGTGCCAGCAGACCAACTAGCAATGAGCAGTTCTTC. Translated, it gives CASRPTSNEQFF.